What follows are 32 T cell receptor beta chains derived from one specimen sequenced in a study of CD8 T cells in ankylosing spondylitis. Study conclusions and caveats: One TCR beta motif, made up of about 8 highly homologous variants, appeared characteristic of ankylosing spondylitis blood.

TCRdb ran MiXCR on the 5' RACE reads and lists one entry per CDR3 protein. The sample comprises more than 650,000 distinct CDR3 sequences, about an eighth of which are singletons, and approximately 0.51% rests with the top ten. Their antigens remain unidentified. The material sequenced was blood, either unsorted or a sorted T cell fraction (not recorded which). The receptors stem from a male donor with ankylosing spondylitis.

CDR3 sequence (DNA): TGCAGTGCTAGAGACAGGACAGGGCGAGAGCAGTTCTTC. Residues: CSARDRTGREQFF. This rearrangement joins TRBV20-1 to TRBJ2-1; 8 nucleotides match TRBD1. The V and J ends lost 0 bases and 10 bases, in that order; junction bases with no gene match: 5. Germline lookup yields CDR1 DFQATT and CDR2 SNEGSKA (reference sequence). The CDR3 contains 13 residues.

The chain uses TRBV27 and TRBJ1-1; 7 bases map to TRBD1. The CDR3 covers 16 residues. The germline V gene has CDR1 MNHEY and CDR2 SMNVEV (reference sequence). The V gene end was trimmed by 2 bases and the J gene end by 4 bases; junction bases not matched to a gene: 10. The CDR3 sequence: CASSLRQGRQGTEAFF. The CDR3 DNA reads as TGTGCCAGCAGTTTACGACAAGGGAGACAGGGCACTGAAGCTTTCTTT.

V gene TRBV6-5 combines with J gene TRBJ2-7, with a weak D call TRBD1 (6 bases). CDR3 length: 14 amino acids. CDR1 and CDR2 from the germline V gene are MNHEY and SVGAGI. V lost 5 bases to trimming and J lost 0 bases, with 11 bases between them. The CDR3 protein is CASSLQGLSYEQYF. CDR3 sequence (DNA): TGTGCCAGCAGTCTACAGGGCCTCTCCTACGAGCAGTACTTC.

This clonotype was seen only once. The chain is built from TRBV24-1 and TRBJ2-5; D might be TRBD1 or TRBD2, each matching 6 bases. Germline loops: CDR1 KGHDR, CDR2 SFDVKD. V was clipped by 0 bases and J by 1 base, with 8 bases between them. The length of the CDR3 is 15 residues. The CDR3 here is CATSDLRGPQETQYF. CDR3 nucleotides: TGTGCCACCAGTGATTTGCGGGGGCCCCAAGAGACCCAGTACTTC.

This rearrangement joins TRBV5-1 to TRBJ1-2; D is ambiguous. The CDR3 spans 15 residues. The V end was cut by 0 bases, the J end by 4 bases, with 13 bases between. Germline CDR1 is SGHRS and CDR2 is YFSETQ. The CDR3 here is CASSLGGQQIYGYTF. The CDR3 DNA reads TGCGCCAGCAGCTTGGGAGGCCAACAAATCTATGGCTACACCTTC.

The CDR3 sequence: CASSYSAGLDYEQYF. The CDR3 DNA reads as TGTGCCAGCAGTTATTCTGCGGGGCTTGACTACGAGCAGTACTTC. The rearrangement joins TRBV27 to TRBJ2-7; D possibly corresponds to TRBD2 (6 bases). Germline lookup yields CDR1 MNHEY and CDR2 SMNVEV (reference sequence). This CDR3 is built from 15 residues. V lost 4 bases and J 3 bases, leaving 16 bases between the germline ends.

The chain uses TRBV4-2 and TRBJ2-1, with 12 bases aligning to TRBD2. V dropped 8 bases and J dropped 7; count of bases not matched to a gene: 9. The CDR3 is 15 residues long. The germline gives CDR1 LGHNA, CDR2 YNFKEQ. The CDR3 is CASGRLAGVWNEQFF. Here the CDR3 DNA reads TGTGCCAGCGGACGACTAGCGGGAGTATGGAATGAGCAGTTCTTC.

This clonotype was detected a few times. The chain carries TRBV7-2 and TRBJ2-3; 8 positions agree with TRBD1. The V and J ends lost 5 bases and 2 bases, in that order; junction bases with no gene match: 12. The CDR3 spans 17 residues. Germline V CDR1 and CDR2: SGHTA, FQGNSA. CDR3 nucleotides: TGTGCCAGCAGCACCCGAAGGACAGGGAGGCCCACAGATACGCAGTATTTT. This encodes CASSTRRTGRPTDTQYF.

The V call is TRBV29-1, the J call TRBJ2-5; no firm D call. V lost 4 bases and J 4 bases, leaving 13 bases between the germline ends. Germline V gene lookup returns CDR1 SQVTM and CDR2 ANQGSEA. The length of the CDR3 is 13 residues. The DNA for the CDR3 is TGCAGCGTTGTACCTGGGCCATTAGAGACCCAGTACTTC. Translated: CSVVPGPLETQYF.

Only a few counts were recorded for this clonotype. This chain joins TRBV10-3 and TRBJ2-7; a possible D gene is TRBD1 (7 bases). From germline, CDR1 is ENHRY and CDR2 SYGVKD. Trimming cost V 11 bases and J 1 base, with 18 bases left between them. The CDR3 is 14 amino acids. In DNA, the CDR3 is TGTGCCTCCCGGGGGCAGACAGGGTCCTACGAGCAGTACTTC. Residues: CASRGQTGSYEQYF.

This clonotype was seen only a few times. This sequence joins TRBV20-1 and TRBJ2-3; 7 nucleotides align to TRBD2. Germline values: CDR1 DFQATT, CDR2 SNEGSKA (reference sequence). CDR3 size: 11 residues. V shed 7 bases and J 3 bases; nucleotides not matched to a gene: 1. CDR3 nucleotides: TGCAGTGGGACTAGGACAGATACGCAGTATTTT. Its protein is CSGTRTDTQYF.

There are a few counts of this clonotype. V usage is TRBV10-3 and J usage is TRBJ1-5; TRBD1 is a possible D gene (5 bases). Germline V gene sequence: CDR1 ENHRY, CDR2 SYGVKD. This CDR3 is 14 amino acids long. Trimming shortened V by 7 bases and J by 4 bases, and 14 bases separated the two germline ends. CDR3 DNA sequence: TGTGCCATCAACATACAGGAATCGAATCAGCCCCAGCATTTT. Amino acid sequence: CAINIQESNQPQHF.

This clonotype has just a few counts. This chain joins TRBV20-1 and TRBJ1-5; a possible D gene is TRBD1 (6 bases). Trimming removed 6 bases at V and 4 bases at J, with 19 bases between. Germline V gene lookup returns CDR1 DFQATT and CDR2 SNEGSKA (reference sequence). The CDR3 sequence is 15 residues long. CDR3 DNA sequence: TGCAGTGCATCCTATGGGGGGCTAGTGAATCAGCCCCAGCATTTT. Translated, it gives CSASYGGLVNQPQHF.

CDR3 DNA sequence: TGCAGCGTTGAAGAGAGCTCTGGAAACACCATATATTTT. It yields the protein CSVEESSGNTIYF. This chain links TRBV29-1 with TRBJ1-3; D unresolved. The length of the CDR3 is 13 residues. Deletions cut 0 bases from V and 0 bases from J, with 3 bases between. CDR1 is SQVTM, CDR2 ANQGSEA, per germline.

The gene calls are TRBV7-9 and TRBJ2-1, with a possible D match to TRBD2 (5 bases). In germline, CDR1 is SEHNR, CDR2 FQNEAQ (reference sequence). The CDR3 loop spans 16 amino acids. The V gene lost 4 bases and the J gene lost 3 bases, with 16 bases spanning the gap. The CDR3 bases are TGTGCCAGCAGCTCGCTAGGGAGCGGAAGCTACAATGAGCAGTTCTTC. Translated, it gives CASSSLGSGSYNEQFF.

CDR3 DNA sequence: TGTGCCAGCAGCTTCGACAGCGGAGTTCAGACCCAGTACTTC. As protein: CASSFDSGVQTQYF. This rearrangement joins TRBV7-9 to TRBJ2-5, with D possibly being TRBD1 or TRBD2 (5 bases each). The germline V gene has CDR1 SEHNR and CDR2 FQNEAQ (reference sequence). The CDR3 is 14 amino acids. Trimming removed 3 bases from V and 6 bases from J, with 14 bases in between.

This clonotype was seen a few times. This chain connects TRBV6-2 or TRBV6-3 to TRBJ2-3, with 9 nucleotides matching TRBD1. With 2 bases clipped from V and 0 bases from J, the junction kept 3 bases outside the gene matches. The CDR3 sequence is 16 residues long. Per germline, CDR1 MNHEY and CDR2 SVGEGT. In DNA form, the CDR3 reads TGTGCCAGCAGTTACGGGGGACAGGGAAGCACAGATACGCAGTATTTT. As protein: CASSYGGQGSTDTQYF.

The chain joins TRBV10-2 to TRBJ2-2; D might be TRBD2 (5 bases). Germline V gives CDR1 WSHSY, CDR2 SAAADI. The V end was cut by 4 bases, the J end by 8 bases, with 14 bases between. This CDR3 has 14 amino acids. The CDR3 region is CASSVPGNAGELFF. The CDR3 DNA follows: TGCGCCAGCAGTGTGCCCGGGAACGCAGGGGAGCTGTTTTTT.

This clonotype was seen only a few times. The chain joins TRBV29-1 to TRBJ2-7; D gene unclear. Trimming cost V 4 bases and J 6 bases, with 13 bases left between them. This CDR3 spans 12 amino acids. Germline values: CDR1 SQVTM, CDR2 ANQGSEA. For the CDR3, the DNA is TGCAGCGTTGCGGACGGAGATGGCGAGCAGTACTTC. It is translated as CSVADGDGEQYF.

The rearrangement joins TRBV11-2 to TRBJ2-1, with a weak D call TRBD2 (5 bases). The CDR3 runs 14 residues. Trimming left V 0 bases short and J 10 bases short, with 13 bases between. Germline CDR1 and CDR2: SGHAT and FQNNGV. In DNA, the CDR3 is TGTGCCAGCAGCTTAGAGGTGGGAGCTGGCGAGCAGTTCTTC. Its translation is CASSLEVGAGEQFF.

Regarding this clonotype: This may be a read error: a much more frequent sequence differs by one nucleotide. The V call is TRBV5-1, the J call TRBJ2-7; TRBD2 aligns across 9 bases. J was trimmed by 2 bases and V by 5 bases; bases with no gene match: 8. The CDR3 is 15 amino acids. Germline V gene lookup returns CDR1 SGHRS and CDR2 YFSETQ. The CDR3 here is CASSCRSGSTYEQYF. CDR3 nucleotide sequence: TGCGCCAGCAGTTGCCGTAGCGGGAGCACCTACGAGCAGTACTTC.

This sequence joins TRBV29-1 and TRBJ2-7; the D gene is possibly TRBD2 (6 bases). This CDR3 comprises 15 residues. Germline CDR1 and CDR2: SQVTM and ANQGSEA. V was shortened by 6 bases and J by 0 bases, with 18 bases between the two germline ends. The CDR3 bases are TGCAGCGTGCCCCCCCCGGGAGTGTTCTCCTACGAGCAGTACTTC. Translating gives CSVPPPGVFSYEQYF.

V usage is TRBV10-3 and J usage is TRBJ2-3, with 10 bases that match TRBD1. The CDR3 totals 15 residues. After removal of 2 bases from V and 8 bases from J, the junction contained 7 bases not matched to a gene. Germline V gives CDR1 ENHRY, CDR2 SYGVKD. CDR3 coding DNA: TGTGCCATCAGTGAGCAGGACAGGGGGTACGTTACGCAGTATTTT. Its translation is CAISEQDRGYVTQYF.

This clonotype was counted a few times. The chain combines TRBV10-3 with TRBJ2-2; D is possibly TRBD1 (5 bases). The germline V gene encodes CDR1 ENHRY and CDR2 SYGVKD. The CDR3 is 15 amino acids. V was clipped by 7 bases and J by 0 bases, with 12 bases between them. CDR3 in DNA: TGTGCCATCACCAGGGATGTTGCGAACACCGGGGAGCTGTTTTTT. It translates to CAITRDVANTGELFF.

Only a few counts were recorded for this clonotype. V gene TRBV6-1 combines with J gene TRBJ2-5, with a weak D call TRBD1 (6 bases). The V end lost 5 bases, the J end lost 5 bases, and 15 bases lay between the germline ends. Germline assignment: CDR1 MNHNS and CDR2 SASEGT. The CDR3 length is 14 residues. Written as DNA, the CDR3 is TGTGCCAGCAGTAGGGACATAAAGATGGAGACCCAGTACTTC. Protein: CASSRDIKMETQYF.

This clonotype was seen only a few times. J is TRBJ2-1 and V is TRBV25-1, with 16 bases identical to TRBD2. CDR1 is MGHDK, CDR2 SYGVNS, per germline. Losses at the gene ends were 3 bases for V and 0 bases for J; bases not matched to a gene: 8. CDR3 length: 20 amino acids. The chain's CDR3 is CASSDPGTSGGESSYNEQFF. In DNA, the CDR3 is TGTGCCAGCAGTGACCCCGGGACTAGCGGGGGGGAGAGCTCCTACAATGAGCAGTTCTTC.

At least ten counts were recorded for this clonotype. The chain employs TRBV20-1 and TRBJ2-3; D is possibly TRBD1 (5 bases). Germline lookup yields CDR1 DFQATT and CDR2 SNEGSKA (reference sequence). The CDR3 loop spans 15 amino acids. V lost 6 bases, J lost 1 base, and 17 bases lay in between. The CDR3 DNA reads TGCAGTGCAGGGGTAATAGCAACGGGCACAGATACGCAGTATTTT. This sequence encodes CSAGVIATGTDTQYF.

The CDR3 bases are TGTGCCAGCAGTCCCGCCGGGACTAGGTCTATGAATACGCAGTATTTT. Its protein is CASSPAGTRSMNTQYF. The rearrangement joins TRBV27 to TRBJ2-3; 8 positions match TRBD2. Germline CDR1 and CDR2: MNHEY and SMNVEV (reference sequence). The CDR3 contains 16 residues. V shed 5 bases and J 7 bases; nucleotides not matched to a gene: 14.

Ten or more counts support this clonotype. This chain connects TRBV20-1 to TRBJ2-7; 9 nucleotides match TRBD1. The CDR3 spans 14 residues. V lost 3 bases, J lost 4 bases, and 7 bases stayed unmatched. Germline lookup yields CDR1 DFQATT and CDR2 SNEGSKA (reference sequence). The CDR3 region is CSARGDRDFYEQYF. In DNA form, the CDR3 reads TGCAGTGCTAGGGGGGACAGGGATTTTTACGAGCAGTACTTC.

This chain uses TRBV25-1 with TRBJ2-6, with D possibly being TRBD1 (6 bases). The CDR3 is 18 amino acids. V was pared by 2 bases and J by 2 bases, with 16 bases between. CDR1 is MGHDK and CDR2 is SYGVNS in the germline V gene. The CDR3 here is CASSETTGTGTGANVLTF. In nucleotides, the CDR3 is TGTGCCAGCAGTGAAACAACAGGGACGGGGACTGGGGCCAACGTCCTGACTTTC.

The chain employs TRBV5-4 and TRBJ2-3; no reliable D call. The germline gives CDR1 SGHNT, CDR2 YYREEE (reference sequence). This CDR3 is built from 16 residues. With 3 bases removed from V and 0 bases from J, the gap between germline ends came to 14 bases. CDR3 region: CASSSQVATSTDTQYF. Here the CDR3 DNA reads TGTGCCAGCAGCTCCCAAGTGGCGACTAGCACAGATACGCAGTATTTT.

V gene TRBV2 combines with J gene TRBJ2-1; D call uncertain. The CDR3 length is 12 residues. Between the trimmed V and J ends, which lost 4 bases and 6 bases, there was a span of 7 bases. The germline V gene has CDR1 SNHLY and CDR2 FYNNEI. This chain's CDR3 is CASSGGPNEQFF. CDR3 nucleotide sequence: TGTGCCAGCAGTGGAGGACCCAATGAGCAGTTCTTC.